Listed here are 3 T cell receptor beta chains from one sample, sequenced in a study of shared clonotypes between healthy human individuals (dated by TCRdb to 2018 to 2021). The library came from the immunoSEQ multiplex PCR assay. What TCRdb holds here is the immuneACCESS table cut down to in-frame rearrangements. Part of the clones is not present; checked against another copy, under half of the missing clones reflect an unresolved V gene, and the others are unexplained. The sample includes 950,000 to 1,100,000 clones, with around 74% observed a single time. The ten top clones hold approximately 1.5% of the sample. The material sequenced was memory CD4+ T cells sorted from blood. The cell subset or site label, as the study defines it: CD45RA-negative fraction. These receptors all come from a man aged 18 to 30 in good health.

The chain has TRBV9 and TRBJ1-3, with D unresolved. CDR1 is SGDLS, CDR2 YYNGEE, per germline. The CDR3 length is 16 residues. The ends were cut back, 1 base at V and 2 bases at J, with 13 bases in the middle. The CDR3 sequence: CASSVSALDPGNTIYF. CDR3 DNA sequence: TGTGCCAGCAGCGTATCGGCGCTGGACCCTGGAAACACCATATATTTT. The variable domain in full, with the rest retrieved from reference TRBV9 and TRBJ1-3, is DSGVTQTPKHLITATGQRVTLRCSPRSGDLSVYWYQQSLDQGLQFLIQYYNGEERAKGNILERFSAQQFPDLHSELNLSSLELGDSALYFCASSVSALDPGNTIYFGEGSWLTVV.

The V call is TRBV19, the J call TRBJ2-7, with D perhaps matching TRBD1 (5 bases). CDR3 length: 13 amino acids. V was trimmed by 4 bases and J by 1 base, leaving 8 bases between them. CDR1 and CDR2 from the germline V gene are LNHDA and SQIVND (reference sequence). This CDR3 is CASSSQGSYEQYF. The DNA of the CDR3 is TGTGCCAGTAGTAGCCAGGGATCCTACGAGCAGTACTTC.

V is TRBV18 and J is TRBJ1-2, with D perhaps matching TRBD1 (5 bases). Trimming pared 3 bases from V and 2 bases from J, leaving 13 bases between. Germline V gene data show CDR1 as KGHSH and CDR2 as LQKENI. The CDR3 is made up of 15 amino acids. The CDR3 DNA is TGTGCCAGCTCACCCGACAGAACGGTAAACTATGGCTACACCTTC. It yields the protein CASSPDRTVNYGYTF.